Given below is one T cell receptor beta chain in context. J was trimmed by 5 bases and V by 4 bases; bases with no gene match: 5. The CDR3 runs to 15 residues. CDR1 is MNHNS and CDR2 is SASEGT in the germline V gene. This entry comes from a study of technical replicates of blood from a few donors. Sequencing used immunoSEQ multiplex PCR; TCRdb keeps in-frame clones, though not all of them. The sample includes more than 65,000 clones, roughly 95% of them seen just once. Sequencing used T cells isolated from PBMCs. J is TRBJ2-1 and V is TRBV6-1; 10 bases fit TRBD1. The TCR comes from a human donor in good health. Written as DNA, the CDR3 is TGTGCCAGCAGTGCCCGGGACAGGGGCAACAATGAGCAGTTCTTC. This encodes CASSARDRGNNEQFF.